The next 14 T cell receptor beta chains were all read from a single sample in a study of T-cell reconstitution after alpha-beta-depleted transplantation in children. Library preparation (for TCRbeta) was performed with unique molecular identifiers. TCRdb re-called the PCR reads with MiXCR, one entry per CDR3 protein. Counted here are approximately 70,000 distinct CDR3 sequences, approximately 5% occurring once; the ten biggest clones make up approximately 20%. Specimen: PBMCs, mostly from graft donor cells, collected 180 days after TCRalphabeta/CD19-depleted stem cell transplant. The receptor set was obtained from a boy younger than two who had a stem cell transplant for acute myeloid leukemia, so the T cells may come from the graft donor.

The table lists this clonotype with many counts. The chain has TRBV10-3 and TRBJ2-5; tentatively, D is TRBD1 or TRBD2 (5 bases each). CDR3 length equals 12 residues. Germline V lookup: CDR1 ENHRY, CDR2 SYGVKD. V was shortened by 11 bases and J by 1 base, with 11 bases between the two germline ends. CDR3 amino acids: CASGRVQETQYF. CDR3 nucleotides: TGTGCCTCGGGACGGGTCCAAGAGACCCAGTACTTC.

This clonotype has at least ten counts. The V gene is TRBV6-2 or TRBV6-3, the J gene TRBJ2-2; the D gene is possibly TRBD1 (5 bases). The CDR3 spans 15 residues. Trimming stripped 6 bases from V and 0 bases from J, with 11 bases between. Germline V gene lookup returns CDR1 MNHEY and CDR2 SVGEGT. The CDR3 bases are TGTGCCAGCAGAAAGACAGCTACGAACACCGGGGAGCTGTTTTTT. It translates to CASRKTATNTGELFF.

This clonotype was counted many times. This chain uses TRBV29-1 with TRBJ2-3; D is ambiguous. V lost 5 bases, J lost 1 base, and 7 bases lay in between. Germline loops: CDR1 SQVTM, CDR2 ANQGSEA. This CDR3 region has 12 residues. CDR3 DNA sequence: TGCAGCGTTTTGGTGGGCACAGATACGCAGTATTTT. Protein product: CSVLVGTDTQYF.

This clonotype was seen many times. The chain joins TRBV28 to TRBJ1-5; D remains unclear. The CDR3 spans 12 residues. The V end lost 4 bases, the J end lost 5 bases, and 6 bases lay between the germline ends. Germline-derived CDR1 and CDR2 are MDHEN and SYDVKM. The CDR3 DNA reads TGTGCCAGCAGTTCGGGTTATCAGCCCCAGCATTTT. Protein: CASSSGYQPQHF.

At least ten counts were recorded for this clonotype. The chain couples TRBV29-1 to TRBJ2-3; 9 positions agree with TRBD2. The CDR3 is 15 residues long. CDR1 and CDR2 (germline): SQVTM, ANQGSEA. V lost 4 bases, J lost 0 bases, and 5 bases stayed unmatched. The CDR3 DNA follows: TGCAGCGTTGGAGTAGCGGGGGATAGCACAGATACGCAGTATTTT. Residues: CSVGVAGDSTDTQYF.

The sample holds many counts of this clonotype. The rearrangement uses TRBV5-1 and TRBJ2-4; D remains ambiguous. The CDR3 runs to 16 residues. Germline lookup yields CDR1 SGHRS and CDR2 YFSETQ. Trimming left V 4 bases short and J 0 bases short, with 14 bases between. CDR3 DNA sequence: TGCGCCAGCAGCCCCCGAGGCCTCATAGCCAAAAACATTCAGTACTTC. Translated, it gives CASSPRGLIAKNIQYF. Combining the CDR3 with reference TRBV5-1 and TRBJ2-4 gives the whole variable domain KAGVTQTPRYLIKTRGQQVTLSCSPISGHRSVSWYQQTPGQGLQFLFEYFSETQRNKGNFPGRFSGRQFSNSRSEMNVSTLELGDSALYLCASSPRGLIAKNIQYFGAGTRLSVL.

This clonotype showed up many times. The gene calls are TRBV7-9 and TRBJ1-1, with 12 bases aligning to TRBD1. The CDR3 contains 16 residues. Trimming took 4 bases from V and 8 from J; bases not matched to a gene: 11. Germline CDR1 and CDR2: SEHNR and FQNEAQ (reference sequence). CDR3 residues: CASSWGQGAGRREAFF. CDR3 coding DNA: TGTGCCAGCAGCTGGGGACAGGGGGCCGGCCGGCGGGAAGCTTTCTTT.

This clonotype was recorded a few times. In DNA, the CDR3 is TGTGCCAGCAGCTTATCAGGGGATGGCTACACCTTC. Protein sequence: CASSLSGDGYTF. This rearrangement joins TRBV7-6 to TRBJ1-2; maybe TRBD1 (6 bases). CDR3 length: 12 residues. Germline V gene sequence: CDR1 SGHVS, CDR2 FNYEAQ. Trimming cost V 2 bases and J 6 bases, with 7 bases left between them.

The sample holds many counts of this clonotype. The CDR3 DNA is TGTGCCAGCAGCCAAGACGTTTCGGGGGCAGAAAAACTGTTTTTT. Amino acids: CASSQDVSGAEKLFF. V gene TRBV3-1 combines with J gene TRBJ1-4, with D possibly matching TRBD1 (6 bases). Trimming removed 0 bases from V and 8 bases from J, with 13 bases in between. Per the germline V gene, CDR1 is LGHDT and CDR2 is YNNKEL (reference sequence). There are 15 residues in the CDR3.

This clonotype appeared a few times. V is TRBV10-3 and J is TRBJ2-3; D possibly corresponds to TRBD2 (6 bases). The V gene's germline CDR1 is ENHRY and CDR2 SYGVKD. The CDR3 runs 15 residues. V was cut by 0 bases and J by 3 bases, with 10 bases left in between. The CDR3 loop is CAISESLGRTDTQYF. The CDR3 DNA reads as TGTGCCATCAGTGAGTCGCTGGGGAGGACAGATACGCAGTATTTT.

This clonotype was counted many times. The chain is built from TRBV30 and TRBJ1-1; possibly TRBD1 for D (5 bases). CDR3 length: 16 residues. Looked up from germline, CDR1 is GTSNPN and CDR2 is SVGIG (reference sequence). With 3 bases removed from V and 1 base from J, the gap between germline ends came to 18 bases. Here the CDR3 DNA reads TGTGCCTGGAGCCCATATCGGGGACGGACGAACACTGAAGCTTTCTTT. Amino acids: CAWSPYRGRTNTEAFF.

At least ten counts were recorded for this clonotype. This sequence joins TRBV20-1 and TRBJ1-4, with D uncertain. The CDR3 loop spans 12 amino acids. Germline values: CDR1 DFQATT, CDR2 SNEGSKA (reference sequence). Trimming took off 6 bases at V and 4 bases at J, with 9 bases between the two ends. The CDR3 sequence is CSATRNNEKLFF. CDR3 sequence (DNA): TGCAGTGCGACCCGTAATAATGAAAAACTGTTTTTT.

The table lists this clonotype with many counts. V gene TRBV7-9 combines with J gene TRBJ1-2; 10 bases are shared with TRBD1. J was trimmed by 8 bases and V by 5 bases; bases with no gene match: 11. Per the germline V gene, CDR1 is SEHNR and CDR2 is FQNEAQ (reference sequence). This CDR3 contains 15 residues. CDR3 bases: TGTGCCAGCAGCCATCTGCTCGGGACAGGGGACGGCTACACCTTC. This encodes CASSHLLGTGDGYTF.

This clonotype has ten or more counts. The chain combines TRBV10-3 with TRBJ1-1; D is ambiguous. The germline V and J ends were trimmed by 0 bases and 5 bases, with 13 bases remaining between them. Germline CDR1 reads ENHRY; CDR2 reads SYGVKD. The CDR3 totals 15 residues. CDR3 in amino acids: CAISESDWGGTEAFF. CDR3 sequence (DNA): TGTGCCATCAGTGAGTCGGACTGGGGAGGAACTGAAGCTTTCTTT.